This T cell receptor (beta chain) was documented in a study of blood T cell repertoires in COVID-19. The overall study: The United States, Italy and Spain provided the acute and convalescent COVID-19 samples.

The V segment lost 5 bases and the J segment 5 bases; nucleotides outside the gene matches: 5. The CDR3 covers 13 residues. The germline CDR1 and CDR2 sequences are LNHDA and SQIVND (reference sequence). Repertoires were generated with immunoSEQ multiplex PCR, while TCRdb's copy carries only in-frame clones and drops some. This sample has approximately 360,000 clones, with around 87% found just once. Sequenced material: PBMCs or T cells enriched from blood (not recorded which). This receptor was obtained from a man aged 40-49 years in a cohort exposed to, infected with or recovered from COVID-19 (not recorded which). This chain connects TRBV19 to TRBJ2-5; 7 positions match TRBD1. The CDR3 protein is CASSQGVKETQYF. In nucleotides, the CDR3 is TGTGCCAGTAGTCAGGGGGTGAAGGAGACCCAGTACTTC.